The clone carrying this T cell receptor beta chain was observed a handful of times. This CDR3 is 15 amino acids long. CDR1 and CDR2 (germline): SGHTA, FQGTGA. Trimming cost V 5 bases and J 3 bases; bases outside gene matches: 8. The sample originates from a study of T cells in Graves' hyperthyroidism and ophthalmopathy. Regions amplified from RNA transcripts were the TCR beta CDR3 regions. Using the HTBI primer set, a first-round RT-PCR was run on the TCR CDR3. TCRdb reprocessed the multiplex PCR reads with MiXCR, giving one entry per CDR3 protein. This table holds about 130,000 distinct CDR3 sequences, around 20% found once.

The gene calls are TRBV7-3 and TRBJ2-3, with 7 bases identical to TRBD2. The specimen was blood. This sequence was found in a woman between 50 and 59 years old with Graves' hyperthyroidism that later progressed to Graves' ophthalmopathy. CDR3 sequence: CASSPSGSGTDTQYF. The CDR3 DNA reads as TGTGCCAGCAGCCCTAGCGGTAGCGGGACAGATACGCAGTATTTT.